The 10 T cell receptor beta chains reported below all come from one sample, sequenced in a study of blood T cell repertoires in COVID-19. The assay was immunoSEQ multiplex PCR, and TCRdb's table has in-frame clones only and misses some. This sample has 250,000 or so clones, with 75% to 90% found just once. The sequencing sample was made of peripheral blood. The receptors shown here come from a woman aged 40 to 50 who had recovered from COVID-19.

The chain has TRBV10-3 and TRBJ2-2, with TRBD1 matching 10 bases. Germline CDR1 ENHRY, CDR2 SYGVKD. The CDR3 sequence is 17 residues long. The J segment lost 7 bases and the V segment lost 6 bases, leaving 14 bases of the junction unmatched. CDR3 amino acids: CAISDLGGQGTGGELFF. The CDR3 region has the DNA TGTGCCATCAGCGATCTGGGGGGACAGGGGACGGGCGGGGAGCTGTTTTTT.

The V gene is TRBV7-2, the J gene TRBJ2-7; 9 bases line up with TRBD2. The CDR3 totals 16 residues. The V and J ends lost 1 base and 2 bases, in that order; junction bases with no gene match: 6. Germline-derived CDR1 and CDR2 are SGHTA and FQGNSA. This CDR3 reads CASSLVSAGGPYEQYF. In nucleotides, the CDR3 is TGTGCCAGCAGCTTAGTATCGGCGGGGGGGCCCTACGAGCAGTACTTC.

The chain joins TRBV9 to TRBJ1-1; possible D gene TRBD1, 5 bases. In germline, CDR1 is SGDLS, CDR2 YYNGEE. The CDR3 loop spans 14 amino acids. V lost 4 bases and J 6 bases, leaving 16 bases between the germline ends. This CDR3 is CASSPGLVGPEAFF. The CDR3 DNA reads TGTGCCAGCAGCCCGGGACTGGTTGGGCCTGAAGCTTTCTTT.

This CDR3 is CASSLGAGHDNEQFF. CDR3 nucleotide sequence: TGTGCCAGCAGCTTGGGCGCAGGGCACGACAATGAGCAGTTCTTC. V and J are TRBV5-4 and TRBJ2-1; TRBD1 might be the D (5 bases). The CDR3 is 15 residues long. Between the trimmed V and J ends, which lost 0 bases and 5 bases, there was a span of 12 bases. CDR1 SGHNT and CDR2 YYREEE come from the germline V gene (reference sequence).

This clone was picked up a small number of times. The chain joins TRBV19 to TRBJ1-3, with D perhaps matching TRBD1 (6 bases). CDR3 length: 15 amino acids. In germline, CDR1 is LNHDA, CDR2 SQIVND (reference sequence). Trimming removed 10 bases at V and 4 bases at J, with 20 bases between. The CDR3 DNA sequence: TGTGCCACCGCTCCCACAAGGGGGTTGGGAAACACCATATATTTT. Translated: CATAPTRGLGNTIYF.

This clone showed up just once. V gene TRBV5-1 combines with J gene TRBJ1-2; 7 bases line up with TRBD1. V lost 0 bases and J lost 7; bases outside the gene matches: 6. The CDR3 is 14 amino acids. Germline lookup yields CDR1 SGHRS and CDR2 YFSETQ. The CDR3 sequence: CASSLGQGESGYTF. DNA of the CDR3: TGCGCCAGCAGCTTGGGGCAGGGGGAATCTGGCTACACCTTC.

This clone has a single count. The rearrangement links TRBV7-9 to TRBJ1-2, with D maybe TRBD1 (6 bases). The CDR3 covers 15 residues. Germline V gene data show CDR1 as SEHNR and CDR2 as FQNEAQ (reference sequence). The V end lost 7 bases, the J end lost 0 bases, and 15 bases lay between the germline ends. DNA of the CDR3: TGTGCCAGCAACGAGGCAGGGGCACCTAACTATGGCTACACCTTC. Amino acids: CASNEAGAPNYGYTF. Complete variable domain (other parts from reference TRBV7-9 and TRBJ1-2): DTGVSQNPRHKITKRGQNVTFRCDPISEHNRLYWYRQTLGQGPEFLTYFQNEAQLEKSRLLSDRFSAERPKGSFSTLEIQRTEQGDSAMYLCASNEAGAPNYGYTFGSGTRLTVV.

The chain joins TRBV3-1 (or the pseudogene TRBV3-2) to TRBJ1-3; TRBD1 agrees at 7 bases. Germline CDR1 is LGHDT and CDR2 is YNNKEL (reference sequence). This CDR3 region has 14 residues. Trimming took 0 bases from V and 9 from J; bases not matched to a gene: 5. CDR3 bases: TGTGCCAGCAGCCAAGAGGGGCAGGGGGGCACCATATATTTT. This encodes CASSQEGQGGTIYF.

The chain has TRBV10-3 and TRBJ1-6; D is undetermined. CDR1 is ENHRY and CDR2 is SYGVKD in the germline V gene. The CDR3 is 15 amino acids. Trimming stripped 6 bases from V and 7 bases from J, with 16 bases between. The CDR3 loop reads CAIRDFGEVNSPLHF. The DNA for the CDR3 is TGTGCCATCAGAGATTTTGGGGAGGTAAATTCACCCCTCCACTTT.

This chain connects TRBV2 to TRBJ1-1, with a possible D match to TRBD1 (5 bases). Looked up from germline, CDR1 is SNHLY and CDR2 is FYNNEI. CDR3 size: 11 residues. Trimming pared 7 bases from V and 7 bases from J, leaving 10 bases between. CDR3 region: CASIYGGEAFF. CDR3 DNA sequence: TGTGCCAGCATCTACGGGGGTGAAGCTTTCTTT. Combining the CDR3 with reference TRBV2 and TRBJ1-1 gives the whole variable domain EPEVTQTPSHQVTQMGQEVILRCVPISNHLYFYWYRQILGQKVEFLVSFYNNEISEKSEIFDDQFSVERPDGSNFTLKIRSTKLEDSAMYFCASIYGGEAFFGQGTRLTVV.